Each of the 22 T cell receptor beta chains below was sequenced from the same sample in a study of CD8 T cells in Susac syndrome. It was with random hexamers that 0.5 to 1 ug RNA was reverse transcribed. One entry per CDR3 protein results from TCRdb running MiXCR on the immunoSEQ multiplex PCR reads. The top ten hold 0.09% to 0.15% of the sample, which has about 430,000 distinct CDR3 sequences, approximately 85% seen once. Sequenced material: CD8+ T cells from PBMCs. These receptors were taken from a human donor with multiple sclerosis.

This clonotype was seen a single time. The genes are TRBV27 and TRBJ1-5; D is unclear. Trimming took off 1 base at V and 4 bases at J, with 5 bases between the two ends. This CDR3 comprises 13 residues. Germline V gene lookup returns CDR1 MNHEY and CDR2 SMNVEV (reference sequence). In nucleotides, the CDR3 is TGTGCCAGCAGTTTATTTTGGAATCAGCCCCAGCATTTT. Protein: CASSLFWNQPQHF.

The chain recombines TRBV15 with TRBJ2-2; TRBD2 matches 10 bases. This CDR3 spans 17 amino acids. V lost 0 bases, J lost 4 bases, and 5 bases stayed unmatched. CDR1 is LNHNV, CDR2 YYDKDF, per germline (reference sequence). For the CDR3, the DNA is TGTGCCACCAGCAGAGACTTAGCGGGGGGTGGCACCGGGGAGCTGTTTTTT. Translated: CATSRDLAGGGTGELFF.

The gene calls are TRBV7-6 and TRBJ2-7; D gene unclear. Trimming took off 0 bases at V and 7 bases at J, with 10 bases between the two ends. Per germline, CDR1 SGHVS and CDR2 FNYEAQ. The CDR3 totals 13 residues. CDR3 amino acids: CASSLASLAEQYF. In DNA form, the CDR3 reads TGTGCCAGCAGCTTAGCGTCCCTCGCGGAGCAGTACTTC.

The chain links TRBV7-9 to TRBJ1-1; the D is unclear. V gave up 3 bases and J gave up 6 bases, with 11 bases separating them. The CDR3 contains 13 residues. Germline V CDR1 and CDR2: SEHNR, FQNEAQ (reference sequence). The CDR3 protein is CASSFTTSAEAFF. Written as DNA, the CDR3 is TGTGCCAGCAGCTTCACTACGTCGGCTGAAGCTTTCTTT. Looking up the rest from reference TRBV7-9 and TRBJ1-1 gives the full variable domain: DTGVSQNPRHKITKRGQNVTFRCDPISEHNRLYWYRQTLGQGPEFLTYFQNEAQLEKSRLLSDRFSAERPKGSFSTLEIQRTEQGDSAMYLCASSFTTSAEAFFGQGTRLTVV.

The chain has TRBV6-2 or TRBV6-3 and TRBJ1-5, with TRBD1 matching over 7 bases. CDR3 length: 14 residues. J was trimmed by 0 bases and V by 8 bases; bases with no gene match: 4. The germline gives CDR1 MNHEY, CDR2 SVGEGT. The CDR3 DNA follows: TGTGCCAGCTGGACAGGATATAGCAATCAGCCCCAGCATTTT. Translated, it gives CASWTGYSNQPQHF.

The V call is TRBV20-1, the J call TRBJ2-3; D may be TRBD1 (5 bases). This CDR3 has 16 amino acids. Looked up from germline, CDR1 is DFQATT and CDR2 is SNEGSKA (reference sequence). Trimming shortened V by 6 bases and J by 0 bases, and 19 bases separated the two germline ends. The CDR3 here is CSARSRAGLSTDTQYF. For the CDR3, the DNA is TGCAGTGCCAGGTCCCGGGCAGGGCTTAGCACAGATACGCAGTATTTT.

V and J are TRBV4-1 and TRBJ2-7; 8 bases agree with TRBD2. The CDR3 runs to 15 residues. With V trimmed by 4 bases and J by 2 bases, 7 bases remained unmatched. Germline V gives CDR1 MGHRA, CDR2 YSYEKL. The CDR3 nucleotides are TGCGCCAGCAGCCCAGGAGCGGGGGAGCCCTACGAGCAGTACTTC. As protein: CASSPGAGEPYEQYF.

The chain combines TRBV7-9 with TRBJ2-1, with D perhaps matching TRBD1 or TRBD2 (6 bases each). Germline V gene data show CDR1 as SEHNR and CDR2 as FQNEAQ (reference sequence). V was cut by 3 bases and J by 5 bases, with 14 bases left in between. The CDR3 loop spans 15 amino acids. The CDR3 bases are TGTGCCAGCAGCTTGGGCCCGGGGGCTGACAATGAGCAGTTCTTC. It yields the protein CASSLGPGADNEQFF.

The J gene is TRBJ2-1, the V gene TRBV27, with D unclear. The CDR3 extends over 11 amino acids. The germline V gene encodes CDR1 MNHEY and CDR2 SMNVEV (reference sequence). Deletions cut 3 bases from V and 10 bases from J, with 7 bases between. The CDR3: CASSFGFEQFF. The CDR3 coding sequence is TGTGCCAGCAGTTTCGGATTCGAGCAGTTCTTC.

V gene TRBV30 combines with J gene TRBJ1-1, with 7 bases identical to TRBD1. The CDR3 consists of 13 residues. The V gene end was trimmed by 0 bases and the J gene end by 5 bases; junction bases not matched to a gene: 3. Germline CDR1 is GTSNPN and CDR2 is SVGIG (reference sequence). The CDR3 here is CAWSVSQGTEAFF. In nucleotides, the CDR3 is TGTGCCTGGAGTGTCTCACAGGGGACTGAAGCTTTCTTT.

The rearrangement links TRBV7-9 to TRBJ2-3; D may be TRBD2 (5 bases). V lost 4 bases to trimming and J lost 5 bases, with 16 bases between them. The CDR3 is 15 amino acids. Germline-derived CDR1 and CDR2 are SEHNR and FQNEAQ (reference sequence). CDR3 residues: CASSSDPQGGDTQYF. The CDR3 DNA reads TGTGCCAGCAGCTCGGACCCCCAAGGAGGAGATACGCAGTATTTT.

The V gene is TRBV23-1, the J gene TRBJ1-5; no firm D call. TRBV23-1 belongs to the ORF category, with a function that is uncertain. Deletions cut 4 bases from V and 2 bases from J, with 15 bases between. CDR3 length equals 16 residues. The CDR3 DNA sequence: TGCGCCAGCAGTCCCTCACGGTGGCTTGGCAATCAGCCCCAGCATTTT. The encoded protein is CASSPSRWLGNQPQHF.

This clonotype occurred a few times. The V call is TRBV10-3, the J call TRBJ2-3; D is undetermined. The CDR3 has 14 amino acids. Germline lookup yields CDR1 ENHRY and CDR2 SYGVKD. The V gene lost 9 bases and the J gene lost 0 bases, with 13 bases spanning the gap. CDR3 loop: CAIEDASSTDTQYF. In DNA, the CDR3 is TGTGCCATAGAAGACGCGTCTAGCACAGATACGCAGTATTTT.

The sample holds a few counts of this clonotype. V usage is TRBV5-5 and J usage is TRBJ1-5; D remains ambiguous. V dropped 2 bases and J dropped 2 bases, with 8 bases sitting between them. The CDR3 spans 14 residues. CDR1 and CDR2 from the germline V gene are SGHKS and YYEKEE (reference sequence). The CDR3, as DNA: TGTGCCAGCAGCTTAGACTCGGGCAATCAGCCCCAGCATTTT. Translation gives CASSLDSGNQPQHF.

The genes are TRBV27 and TRBJ2-2; a weak D match, TRBD2 (6 bases). Germline lookup yields CDR1 MNHEY and CDR2 SMNVEV (reference sequence). The CDR3 sequence is 15 residues long. V was pared by 6 bases and J by 6 bases, with 17 bases between. CDR3 in amino acids: CASSSTLGGSGELFF. The CDR3 region has the DNA TGTGCCAGCAGCTCAACCCTCGGGGGATCCGGGGAGCTGTTTTTT.

The chain joins TRBV7-6 to TRBJ1-1; D is uncertain. There are 14 residues in the CDR3. The V end lost 6 bases, the J end lost 1 base, and 12 bases lay between the germline ends. CDR1 is SGHVS, CDR2 FNYEAQ, per germline. The CDR3 nucleotides read TGTGCCAGCAGTAACGGGGATGAGAACACTGAAGCTTTCTTT. As protein: CASSNGDENTEAFF.

This chain uses TRBV6-5 with TRBJ2-1; D possibly corresponds to TRBD2 (5 bases). The V gene lost 6 bases and the J gene lost 4 bases, with 13 bases spanning the gap. Per germline, CDR1 MNHEY and CDR2 SVGAGI. The CDR3 length is 14 residues. The CDR3 DNA is TGTGCCAGCAGCACCGGGGTGCAGTACAATGAGCAGTTCTTC. It translates to CASSTGVQYNEQFF.

The chain links TRBV5-8 to TRBJ1-2; 8 bases are a match to TRBD1. The CDR3 has 13 amino acids. Germline loops: CDR1 SGHTS, CDR2 YDEGEE. Trimming took 3 bases from V and 4 from J; bases not matched to a gene: 2. The CDR3, as DNA: TGTGCCAGCAGCTGGACAGGGCCCTATGGCTACACCTTC. Its translation: CASSWTGPYGYTF.

V gene TRBV4-1 combines with J gene TRBJ2-7, with a possible D match to TRBD2 (6 bases). CDR1 MGHRA and CDR2 YSYEKL come from the germline V gene. The CDR3 sequence is 15 residues long. V lost 0 bases to trimming and J lost 1 base, with 10 bases between them. CDR3 sequence: CASSQDRRESYEQYF. CDR3 in DNA: TGCGCCAGCAGCCAAGATAGGAGGGAGTCCTACGAGCAGTACTTC.

CDR3 region: CASSLEGRGLSPLHF. Here the CDR3 DNA reads TGTGCCAGCAGCTTAGAGGGCCGGGGGCTTTCACCCCTCCACTTT. The rearrangement joins TRBV7-6 to TRBJ1-6, with D possibly matching TRBD1 (6 bases). CDR3 length: 15 residues. V lost 1 base to trimming and J lost 9 bases, with 13 bases between them. Germline CDR1 SGHVS, CDR2 FNYEAQ.

The chain combines TRBV19 with TRBJ2-1; possibly TRBD2 for D (5 bases). V was shortened by 4 bases and J by 1 base, with 14 bases between the two germline ends. Germline assignment: CDR1 LNHDA and CDR2 SQIVND (reference sequence). The CDR3 contains 16 residues. DNA for the CDR3: TGTGCCAGTAGTACCCCTAGCACACCTTCCTACAATGAGCAGTTCTTC. Translating gives CASSTPSTPSYNEQFF.

This chain connects TRBV30 to TRBJ1-1; D is unclear. Trimming stripped 3 bases from V and 8 bases from J, with 19 bases between. Germline CDR1 and CDR2: GTSNPN and SVGIG (reference sequence). This CDR3 comprises 14 residues. The CDR3 nucleotides are TGTGCCTGGAGGCAGAGTAATAGTAGGGTGGAAGCTTTCTTT. Translated, it gives CAWRQSNSRVEAFF.